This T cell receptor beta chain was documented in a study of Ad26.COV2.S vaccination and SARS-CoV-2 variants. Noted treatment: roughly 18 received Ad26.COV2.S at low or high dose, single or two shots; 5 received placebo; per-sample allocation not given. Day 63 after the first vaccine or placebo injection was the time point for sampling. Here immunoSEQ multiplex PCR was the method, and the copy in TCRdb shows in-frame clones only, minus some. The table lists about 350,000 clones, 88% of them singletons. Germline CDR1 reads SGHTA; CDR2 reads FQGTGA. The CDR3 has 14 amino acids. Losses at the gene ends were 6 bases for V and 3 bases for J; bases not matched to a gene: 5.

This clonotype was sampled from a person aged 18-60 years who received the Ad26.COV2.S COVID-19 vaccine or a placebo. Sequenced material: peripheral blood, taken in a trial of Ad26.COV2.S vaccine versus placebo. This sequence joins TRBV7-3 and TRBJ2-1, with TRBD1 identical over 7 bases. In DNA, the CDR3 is TGTGCCAGCAGTCAAGGGACAGTCTACAATGAGCAGTTCTTC. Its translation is CASSQGTVYNEQFF.